A selection of T cell receptor beta chains follows, all from one sample in a study of cytomegalovirus exposure and HLA in healthy donors. The data were produced by immunoSEQ multiplex PCR, yet TCRdb's version contains in-frame clones alone and is incomplete. The table shows under 150,000 clones, with roughly four fifths occurring only once. The specimen sequenced was PBMCs. The receptors here all came from a man aged 30 to 45 in good health and CMV-seronegative. Each CDR3 is given with its conserved first and last residue. The order of the fields is V gene, J gene, clone size, D gene, CDR3 protein, CDR3 DNA. D genes are given only for firm matches. Some rows have no size entry. The others give once, few or many, or a class for an expanded clone.

>TRBV19|TRBJ2-5|-|-
CASSTRHTEETQYF
TGTGCCAGTAGTACCCGACACACGGAAGAGACCCAGTACTTC
>TRBV6-5|TRBJ2-7|-|-
CASRFSASSYEQYF
TGTGCCAGCAGGTTTAGCGCTAGCTCCTACGAGCAGTACTTC
>TRBV11-2|TRBJ2-3|-|-
CASSFRSIGSTAHDTQYF
TGTGCCAGCAGCTTCAGGTCCATAGGATCTACCGCCCACGATACGCAGTATTTT
>TRBV6-5|TRBJ2-7|once|TRBD1
CASSYHGQGDYEQYF
TGTGCCAGCAGTTACCACGGACAGGGCGACTACGAGCAGTACTTC
>TRBV9|TRBJ1-4|-|-
CASSPGQRRSEKLFF
TGTGCCAGCAGTCCCGGACAGAGGCGTTCTGAAAAACTGTTTTTT
>TRBV4-2|TRBJ2-2|-|TRBD2
CASSQAAGGSTGELFF
TGTGCCAGCAGCCAAGCCGCGGGAGGGAGTACCGGGGAGCTGTTTTTT
>TRBV28|TRBJ2-3|-|-
CASSYRVRDTQYF
TGTGCCAGCAGTTACAGGGTGAGAGATACGCAGTATTTT
>TRBV25-1|TRBJ2-5|-|TRBD2
CASSELAEETQYF
TGTGCCAGCAGTGAGCTAGCGGAAGAGACCCAGTACTTC
>TRBV5-4|TRBJ2-6|-|-
CASSLKSQGSGANVLTF
TGTGCCAGCAGCTTGAAGTCTCAGGGCTCTGGGGCCAACGTCCTGACTTTC
>TRBV19|TRBJ2-4|-|-
CASSILAWGVGNIQYF
TGTGCCAGTAGTATATTGGCATGGGGAGTCGGAAACATTCAGTACTTC
>TRBV7-3|TRBJ2-3|-|TRBD2
CASSFLAGNTDTQYF
TGTGCCAGCAGCTTTCTAGCGGGAAACACAGATACGCAGTATTTT
>TRBV4-2|TRBJ1-1|-|TRBD1
CASSQDLIRQGVTEAFF
TGTGCCAGCAGCCAAGACTTGATCCGACAGGGGGTAACTGAAGCTTTCTTT
>TRBV6-1|TRBJ2-7|few|-
CASSVGWRGAYEQYF
TGTGCCAGCAGTGTTGGTTGGAGGGGCGCGTACGAGCAGTACTTC
>TRBV7-3|TRBJ2-3|-|-
CASSLVGSGRGDTQYF
TGTGCCAGCAGCTTGGTTGGGTCAGGGAGGGGGGATACGCAGTATTTT
>TRBV4-1|TRBJ2-1|-|-
CASSQEGDWAYNEQFF
TGCGCCAGCAGCCAAGAAGGAGACTGGGCCTACAATGAGCAGTTCTTC